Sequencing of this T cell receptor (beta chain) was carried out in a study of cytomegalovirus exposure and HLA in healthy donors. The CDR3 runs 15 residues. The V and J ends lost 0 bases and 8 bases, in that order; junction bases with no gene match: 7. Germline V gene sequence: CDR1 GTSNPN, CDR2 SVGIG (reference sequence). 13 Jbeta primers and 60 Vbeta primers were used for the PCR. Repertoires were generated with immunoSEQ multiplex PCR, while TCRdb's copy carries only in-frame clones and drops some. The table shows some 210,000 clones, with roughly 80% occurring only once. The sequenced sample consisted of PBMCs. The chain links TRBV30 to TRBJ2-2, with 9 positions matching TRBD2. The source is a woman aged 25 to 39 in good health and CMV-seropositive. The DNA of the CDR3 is TGTGCCTGGAGTGTACTGGCGGGAGGGCTTGGGGAGCTGTTTTTT. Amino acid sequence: CAWSVLAGGLGELFF.